This note documents a single T cell receptor (beta chain) sequence. Antigen unknown. The sample belongs to a study of chemoradiotherapy in HPV16-positive cancers. Background on the study: Functional T-cell assays on a couple of HPV16-positive patients' cells defined candidate HPV-specific clones and common TCR motifs.

This CDR3 is built from 16 residues. V lost 7 bases to trimming and J lost 4 bases, with 22 bases between them. Germline values: CDR1 SNHLY, CDR2 FYNNEI. Samples were taken several times over chemoradiotherapy. Whole-study results and caveats: In HPV16-positive patients, HPV-responsive T-cell expansion tracked better recurrence-free survival.

Assay: immunoSEQ multiplex PCR; the TCRdb copy retains only in-frame clones and omits some. The table lists 4,500 to 6,000 clones, about 79% of them singletons, with 25% to 35% in the top ten. The material was obtained from a patient who underwent chemoradiotherapy. V and J are TRBV2 and TRBJ2-5; D is possibly TRBD1 or TRBD2 (7 bases each). The receptor was derived from a human donor with HPV-associated anogenital cancer. CDR3 protein: CASMMEGGGDLETQYF. CDR3 sequence (DNA): TGTGCCAGCATGATGGAGGGAGGGGGCGATTTAGAGACCCAGTACTTC. Full variable domain (rest looked up from reference TRBV2 and TRBJ2-5): EPEVTQTPSHQVTQMGQEVILRCVPISNHLYFYWYRQILGQKVEFLVSFYNNEISEKSEIFDDQFSVERPDGSNFTLKIRSTKLEDSAMYFCASMMEGGGDLETQYFGPGTRLLVL.